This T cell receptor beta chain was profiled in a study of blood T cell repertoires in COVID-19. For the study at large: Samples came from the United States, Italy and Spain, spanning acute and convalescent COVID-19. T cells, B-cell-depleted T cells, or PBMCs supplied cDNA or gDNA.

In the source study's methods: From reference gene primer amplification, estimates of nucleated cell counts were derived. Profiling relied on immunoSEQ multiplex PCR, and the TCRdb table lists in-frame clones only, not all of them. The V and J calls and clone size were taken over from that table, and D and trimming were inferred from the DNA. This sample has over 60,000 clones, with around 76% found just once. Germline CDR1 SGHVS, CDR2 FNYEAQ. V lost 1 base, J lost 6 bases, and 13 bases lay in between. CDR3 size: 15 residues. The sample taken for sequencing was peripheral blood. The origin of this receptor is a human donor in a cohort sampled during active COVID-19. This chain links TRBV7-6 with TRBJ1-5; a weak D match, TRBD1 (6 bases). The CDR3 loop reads CASSLVEGGAQPQHF. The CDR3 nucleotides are TGTGCCAGCAGCTTAGTAGAGGGGGGGGCTCAGCCCCAGCATTTT. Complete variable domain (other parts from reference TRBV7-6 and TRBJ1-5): GAGVSQSPRYKVTKRGQDVALRCDPISGHVSLYWYRQALGQGPEFLTYFNYEAQQDKSGLPNDRFSAERPEGSISTLTIQRTEQRDSAMYRCASSLVEGGAQPQHFGDGTRLSIL.